The rows below give T cell receptor beta chains drawn from one sample of a study of monozygotic twins with inflammatory bowel disease. TCRdb reprocessed the 5' RACE reads, with one entry per CDR3 protein and no DNA. With roughly 150,000 distinct CDR3 sequences in the sample, the ten largest clones hold 2.8%. The source material was blood. Receptors were obtained from a human donor with ulcerative colitis or Crohn's disease, or a healthy co-twin of an affected twin (not recorded which). The CDR3 runs from the conserved cysteine through the conserved F or W.

v_gene: TRBV7-2; len: 12; j_gene: TRBJ2-7; CDR3aa: CASSQTVDEQYF
v_gene: TRBV19; len: 13; j_gene: TRBJ1-1; CDR3aa: CATALQGALEAFF
v_gene: TRBV9; len: 15; j_gene: TRBJ2-7; CDR3aa: CASSASPGTGYEQYF
v_gene: TRBV24-1; len: 14; j_gene: TRBJ1-2; CDR3aa: CATSDNIQGRGYTF
v_gene: TRBV10-3; len: 16; j_gene: TRBJ2-1; CDR3aa: CAISESDSGGANEQFF
v_gene: TRBV20-1; len: 15; j_gene: TRBJ2-3; CDR3aa: CSALSQTGAGDTQYF
v_gene: TRBV11-2; len: 15; j_gene: TRBJ2-2; CDR3aa: CDSSLTGAVTGELFF
v_gene: TRBV7-9; len: 13; j_gene: TRBJ2-7; CDR3aa: CASSLGNRDARYF
v_gene: TRBV9; len: 17; j_gene: TRBJ2-1; CDR3aa: CASSVVTGLSAYDEQFF
v_gene: TRBV6-5; len: 15; j_gene: TRBJ1-2; CDR3aa: CASSYSRGRNYGYTF
v_gene: TRBV19; len: 14; j_gene: TRBJ2-1; CDR3aa: CASALGGPSNEQFF